A selection of T cell receptor beta chains follows, all from one sample in a study of CD8 T cells in Susac syndrome. One entry per CDR3 protein, called by TCRdb with MiXCR from the immunoSEQ multiplex PCR reads. The table lists 150,000 to 200,000 distinct CDR3 sequences, almost 96% of them singletons. Specimen: CD4+ T cells from PBMCs. Receptors originate from a human donor with multiple sclerosis. Each CDR3 is given with its conserved first and last residue. A D gene is named only where the DNA matches it firmly. Clone size appears in some rows only: once, few, many, or a class for an expanded clone.

clone_size,j_call,d_call,v_call,cdr3_nt,cdr3_aa
NA,TRBJ1-5,NA,TRBV6-5,TGTGCCAGCAGTCCGTTCCGGGGAATCGGCCAGCCCCAGCATTTT,CASSPFRGIGQPQHF
NA,TRBJ2-5,NA,TRBV29-1,TGCAGCGTTGTACAGGGTGGGGAGACCCAGTACTTC,CSVVQGGETQYF
NA,TRBJ2-7,NA,TRBV30,TGTGCCTGGAGTAACAGGGCCTACGAGCAGTACTTC,CAWSNRAYEQYF
NA,TRBJ1-2,NA,TRBV5-1,TGCGCCAGCAGCTTTGGGGCCCCTACTAACTATGGCTACACCTTC,CASSFGAPTNYGYTF
NA,TRBJ1-6,NA,TRBV7-3,TGTGCCAGCAGCGCTAGCTCCTATAATTCACCCCTCCACTTT,CASSASSYNSPLHF
NA,TRBJ2-3,NA,TRBV20-1,TGCAGTGCTAGAGACTGGGGCGAAAAGCGACTGGGCTCAGATACGCAGTATTTT,CSARDWGEKRLGSDTQYF
NA,TRBJ1-2,NA,TRBV19,TGTGCCAGTAGTATCACATCCCTCTATGGCTACACCTTC,CASSITSLYGYTF
NA,TRBJ2-7,NA,TRBV14,TGTGCCAGCAGCCACCAGACATACGAGCAGTACTTC,CASSHQTYEQYF
NA,TRBJ2-1,NA,TRBV6-2/TRBV6-3,TGTGCCAGCCAGGTTTTTTCCTACAATGAGCAGTTCTTC,CASQVFSYNEQFF
NA,TRBJ2-1,NA,TRBV19,TGTGCCAGTAGTATCCTAGGAAGCTCCTACAATGAGCAGTTCTTC,CASSILGSSYNEQFF
once,TRBJ1-2,TRBD1,TRBV30,TGTGCCTGGAGAGGACAGGGCATTGCGAATGGCTACACCTTC,CAWRGQGIANGYTF
NA,TRBJ1-6,NA,TRBV7-2,TGTGCCAGCAGCTTAGGTTCGGGGAGTTTCGGCAATTCACCCCTCCACTTT,CASSLGSGSFGNSPLHF
NA,TRBJ2-4,TRBD2,TRBV12-3/TRBV12-4,TGTGCCAGCAAGCCTAAGGCGGGGGGGCCATATCAGTACTTC,CASKPKAGGPYQYF
NA,TRBJ2-1,NA,TRBV24-1,TGTGCCACCAGTGATCGTGACAGGAATGAGCAGTTCTTC,CATSDRDRNEQFF
once,TRBJ2-3,NA,TRBV20-1,TGCAGTGCCGTGGTGGGGGATAGCACAGATACGCAGTATTTT,CSAVVGDSTDTQYF
NA,TRBJ1-3,TRBD1,TRBV9,TGTGCCAGCAGCCCCCGGACAGGGGATGGAAACACCATATATTTT,CASSPRTGDGNTIYF
NA,TRBJ2-5,NA,TRBV20-1,TGCAGTGGTCTCAGGGCAGAGACCCAGTACTTC,CSGLRAETQYF
NA,TRBJ1-2,NA,TRBV6-5,TGTGCCACCCTTACCTTAAAAGGCGGATACTATGGCTACACCTTC,CATLTLKGGYYGYTF